The text below deals with one T cell receptor beta chain. Its antigen is not known. Time point meaning: after dendritic cell vaccination, including at tumor progression/relapse. Libraries were prepared by immunoSEQ multiplex PCR; TCRdb keeps only in-frame clonotypes and omits some of them. The sample holds roughly 60,000 clones, approximately 86% seen once. The data were obtained in a study of glioma-infiltrating T cells after dendritic cell vaccination. Study in general: Patients received autologous tumor lysate-pulsed dendritic cell vaccination between the early 2000s and the early 2010s. Dendritic cells derived from monocytes and pulsed with autologous tumor lysate formed the vaccine.

Study-level results: Longer survival after dendritic cell vaccination followed higher pretreatment TIL content.

The CDR3 runs to 13 residues. V lost 0 bases, J lost 7 bases, and 7 bases lay in between. The germline CDR1 and CDR2 sequences are SGHRS and YFSETQ. This sequence originates from a human donor with glioblastoma. The chain uses TRBV5-1 and TRBJ2-2, with D maybe TRBD1 (5 bases). The material sequenced was blood, taken after dendritic cell vaccination. CDR3 sequence reads: CASSLEGDGELFF. The CDR3 DNA follows: TGCGCCAGCAGCTTGGAAGGGGACGGGGAGCTGTTTTTT.